This entry lists 3 T cell receptor beta chains sequenced from one sample in a study of shared clonotypes between healthy human individuals. TCRdb's copy holds only in-frame clones and misses some; the assay was immunoSEQ multiplex PCR. In the table there are around 1.9 million clones, 85% to 95% of which are singletons. CD45RO-negative cells were positively selected for CCR7, leaving out terminally differentiated effector memory CD45RA+ cells. The sequenced material came from naive CD8+ T cells from PBMCs. These receptors all come from a man younger than 35 in good health. Some clones in this sample may be carry-over from other donors' samples.

The rearrangement links TRBV7-9 to TRBJ1-1; 8 bases agree with TRBD1. The CDR3 consists of 12 residues. V gave up 5 bases and J gave up 11 bases; unmatched junction bases: 7. The germline gives CDR1 SEHNR, CDR2 FQNEAQ (reference sequence). CDR3 region: CASSTGGRWAFF. For the CDR3, the DNA is TGTGCCAGCAGCACAGGGGGGCGGTGGGCTTTCTTT.

The V call is TRBV18, the J call TRBJ2-5; 7 bases map to TRBD1. V lost 3 bases and J lost 3; bases outside the gene matches: 10. In germline, CDR1 is KGHSH, CDR2 LQKENI. The CDR3 loop spans 16 amino acids. This CDR3 reads CASSPRGQKGEETQYF. The CDR3 nucleotides are TGTGCCAGCTCACCGAGGGGACAGAAAGGGGAAGAGACCCAGTACTTC. The full variable domain, rest sourced from reference TRBV18 and TRBJ2-5, is NAGVMQNPRHLVRRRGQEARLRCSPMKGHSHVYWYRQLPEEGLKFMVYLQKENIIDESGMPKERFSAEFPKEGPSILRIQQVVRGDSAAYFCASSPRGQKGEETQYFGPGTRLLVL.

The chain couples TRBV9 to TRBJ2-1; D remains ambiguous. Germline CDR1 is SGDLS and CDR2 is YYNGEE. V lost 0 bases, J lost 6 bases, and 7 bases lay in between. The CDR3 spans 13 residues. The CDR3 nucleotides are TGTGCCAGCAGCGTAGAGGGATTCAATGAGCAGTTCTTC. Protein: CASSVEGFNEQFF.